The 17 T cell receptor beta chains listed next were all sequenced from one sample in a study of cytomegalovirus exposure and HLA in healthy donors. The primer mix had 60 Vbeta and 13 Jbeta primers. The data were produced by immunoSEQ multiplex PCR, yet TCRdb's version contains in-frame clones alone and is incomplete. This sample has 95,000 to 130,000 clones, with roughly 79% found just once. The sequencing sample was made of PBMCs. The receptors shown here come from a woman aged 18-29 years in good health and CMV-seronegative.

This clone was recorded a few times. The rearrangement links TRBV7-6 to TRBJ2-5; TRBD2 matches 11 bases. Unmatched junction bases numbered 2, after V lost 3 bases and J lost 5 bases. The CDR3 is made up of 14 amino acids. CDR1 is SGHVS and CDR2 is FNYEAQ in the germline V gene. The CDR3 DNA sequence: TGTGCCAGCAGCTTGGTAGCGGGGGGGGAGACCCAGTACTTC. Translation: CASSLVAGGETQYF.

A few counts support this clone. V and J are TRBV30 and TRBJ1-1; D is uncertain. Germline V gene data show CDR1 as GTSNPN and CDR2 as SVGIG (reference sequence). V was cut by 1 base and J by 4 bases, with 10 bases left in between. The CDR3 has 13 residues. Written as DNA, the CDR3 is TGTGCCTGGAGTGGCCGGGGAAGCACTGAAGCTTTCTTT. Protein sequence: CAWSGRGSTEAFF.

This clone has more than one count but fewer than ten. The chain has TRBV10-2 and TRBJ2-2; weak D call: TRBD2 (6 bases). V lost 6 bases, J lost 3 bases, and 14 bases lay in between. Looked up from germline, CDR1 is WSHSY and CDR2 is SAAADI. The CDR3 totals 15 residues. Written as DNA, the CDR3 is TGCGCCAGCAGACACTTGTGGGGGGACACCGGGGAGCTGTTTTTT. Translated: CASRHLWGDTGELFF.

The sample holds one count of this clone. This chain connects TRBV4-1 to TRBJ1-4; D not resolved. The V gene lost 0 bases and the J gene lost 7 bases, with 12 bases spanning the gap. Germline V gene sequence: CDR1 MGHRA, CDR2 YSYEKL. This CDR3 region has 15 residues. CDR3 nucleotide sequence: TGCGCCAGCAGCCAAGATCCCGGGAGCGGTGAAAAACTGTTTTTT. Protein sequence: CASSQDPGSGEKLFF.

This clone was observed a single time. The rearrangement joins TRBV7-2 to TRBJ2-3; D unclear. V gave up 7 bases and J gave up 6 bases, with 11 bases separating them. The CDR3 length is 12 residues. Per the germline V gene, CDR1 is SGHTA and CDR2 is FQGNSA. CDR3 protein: CASTYRRDTQYF. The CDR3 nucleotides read TGTGCCAGCACCTACCGTCGGGATACGCAGTATTTT.

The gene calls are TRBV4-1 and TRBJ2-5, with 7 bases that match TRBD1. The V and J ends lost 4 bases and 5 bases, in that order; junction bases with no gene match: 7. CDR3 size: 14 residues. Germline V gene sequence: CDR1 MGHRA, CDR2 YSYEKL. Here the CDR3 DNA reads TGCGCCAGCAGCCCCCGACAGGGCGAGGAGACCCAGTACTTC. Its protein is CASSPRQGEETQYF.

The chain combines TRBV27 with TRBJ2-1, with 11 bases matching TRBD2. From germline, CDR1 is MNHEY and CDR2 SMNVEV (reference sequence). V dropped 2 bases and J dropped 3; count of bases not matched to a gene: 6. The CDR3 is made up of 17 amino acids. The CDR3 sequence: CASSLAVGLAVYNEQFF. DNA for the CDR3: TGTGCCAGCAGTTTAGCAGTGGGACTAGCGGTCTACAATGAGCAGTTCTTC.

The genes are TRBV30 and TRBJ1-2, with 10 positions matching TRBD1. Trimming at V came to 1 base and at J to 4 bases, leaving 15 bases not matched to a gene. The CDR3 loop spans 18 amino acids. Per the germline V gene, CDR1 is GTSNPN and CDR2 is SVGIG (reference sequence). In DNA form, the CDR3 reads TGTGCCTGGAGTGGACGGGACAGGGGCTCCCTTCGAACCTATGGCTACACCTTC. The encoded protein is CAWSGRDRGSLRTYGYTF.

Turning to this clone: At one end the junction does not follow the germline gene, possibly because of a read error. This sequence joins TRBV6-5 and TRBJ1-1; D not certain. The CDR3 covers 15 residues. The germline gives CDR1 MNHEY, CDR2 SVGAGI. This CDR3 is CGSSPRFPVNTEAFF. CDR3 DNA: TGTGGCAGCAGCCCCAGGTTCCCGGTAAACACTGAAGCTTTCTTT.

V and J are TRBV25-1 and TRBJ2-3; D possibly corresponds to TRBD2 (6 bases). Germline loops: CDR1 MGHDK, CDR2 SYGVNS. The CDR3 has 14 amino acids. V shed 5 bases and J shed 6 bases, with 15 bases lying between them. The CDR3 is CASSKWASDDTQYF. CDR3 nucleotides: TGTGCCAGCAGTAAATGGGCTAGCGACGATACGCAGTATTTT.

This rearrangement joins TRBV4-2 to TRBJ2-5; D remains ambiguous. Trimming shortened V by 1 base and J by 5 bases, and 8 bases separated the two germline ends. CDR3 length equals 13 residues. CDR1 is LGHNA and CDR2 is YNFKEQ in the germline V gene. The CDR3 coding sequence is TGTGCCAGCAGCCAAGCTCCCGAGGAGACCCAGTACTTC. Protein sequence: CASSQAPEETQYF.

In DNA form, the CDR3 reads TGTGCCAGTAGTATGGCCGGGACAGCCGCCTACGAGCAGTACTTC. It translates to CASSMAGTAAYEQYF. The chain uses TRBV19 and TRBJ2-7, with 7 nucleotides matching TRBD1. Germline V lookup: CDR1 LNHDA, CDR2 SQIVND (reference sequence). This CDR3 is 15 amino acids long. V was pared by 3 bases and J by 2 bases, with 7 bases of the junction left unmatched.

The CDR3 DNA follows: TGTGCCAGCAGCTCCACTACGAACACTGAAGCTTTCTTT. Translated: CASSSTTNTEAFF. This chain connects TRBV13 to TRBJ1-1, with D unresolved. V lost 4 bases to trimming and J lost 1 base, with 7 bases between them. This CDR3 is 13 amino acids long. Germline CDR1 reads PRHDT; CDR2 reads FYEKMQ (reference sequence).

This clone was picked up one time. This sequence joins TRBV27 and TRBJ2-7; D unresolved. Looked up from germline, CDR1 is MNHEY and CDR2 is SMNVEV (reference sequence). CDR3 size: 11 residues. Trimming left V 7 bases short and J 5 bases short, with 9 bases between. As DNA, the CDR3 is TGTGCCAGCAAGTGGGCCGACGAGCAGTACTTC. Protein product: CASKWADEQYF.

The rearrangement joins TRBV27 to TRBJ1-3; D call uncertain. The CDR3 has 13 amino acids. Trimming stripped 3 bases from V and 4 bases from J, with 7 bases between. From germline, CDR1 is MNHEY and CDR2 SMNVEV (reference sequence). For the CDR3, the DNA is TGTGCCAGCAGTTTTAATTCGGGAAACACCATATATTTT. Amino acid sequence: CASSFNSGNTIYF.

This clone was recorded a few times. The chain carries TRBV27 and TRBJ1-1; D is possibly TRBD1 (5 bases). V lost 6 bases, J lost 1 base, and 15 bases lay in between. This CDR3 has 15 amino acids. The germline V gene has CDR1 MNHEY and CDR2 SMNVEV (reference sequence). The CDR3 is CASSLQATRNTEAFF. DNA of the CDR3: TGTGCCAGCAGCTTACAGGCAACGCGGAACACTGAAGCTTTCTTT.

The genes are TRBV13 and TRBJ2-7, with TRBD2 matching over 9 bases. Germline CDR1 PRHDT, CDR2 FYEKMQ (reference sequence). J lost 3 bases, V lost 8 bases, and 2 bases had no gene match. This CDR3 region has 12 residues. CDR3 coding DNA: TGTGCCAGCCAACTAGCGGGCTACGAGCAGTACTTC. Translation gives CASQLAGYEQYF.